A single sample gave rise to the 24 T cell receptor beta chains below, sequenced in a study of vaccination effects on CD4 cells after COVID-19. Prior to sequencing, the ViraFEST assay stimulated PBMC with viral peptide pools, which expanded the antigen-specific CD4+ T cells. Once cultured for roughly 10 days, the cells underwent separation to obtain CD4+ T cells. Previously uninfected by SARS-CoV-2, the vaccine recipients also showed negative nucleocapsid antibodies. These receptors are not linked to any known antigen. Some clones are missing from TCRdb's copy, which holds only in-frame ones; the method was immunoSEQ multiplex PCR. The sample includes approximately 68,000 clones, around 78% of them seen just once. The sample consisted of CD4+ T cells from PBMCs cultured with SARS-CoV-2 spike peptides, taken before COVID-19 vaccination. Every receptor here comes from a human donor who received a COVID-19 vaccine.

The chain has TRBV7-3 and TRBJ1-1, with a weak D call TRBD1 (5 bases). The germline CDR1 and CDR2 sequences are SGHTA and FQGTGA. Deletions cut 2 bases from V and 7 bases from J, with 14 bases between. The CDR3 contains 14 residues. CDR3: CASSLGGTLGEAFF. In DNA, the CDR3 is TGTGCCAGCAGCTTAGGAGGGACTTTGGGTGAAGCTTTCTTT.

The rearrangement uses TRBV28 and TRBJ2-3; TRBD2 might be the D (7 bases). V gave up 3 bases and J gave up 1 base, with 11 bases separating them. The CDR3 totals 15 residues. Germline V gene sequence: CDR1 MDHEN, CDR2 SYDVKM. The chain's CDR3 is CASSFAGAGTDTQYF. Written as DNA, the CDR3 is TGTGCCAGCAGTTTTGCGGGGGCGGGCACAGATACGCAGTATTTT.

This clone was observed a few times. The gene calls are TRBV4-2 and TRBJ2-5; maybe TRBD1 (5 bases). CDR3 length equals 14 residues. Deletions cut 4 bases from V and 2 bases from J, with 11 bases between. CDR1 and CDR2 from the germline V gene are LGHNA and YNFKEQ. The DNA for the CDR3 is TGTGCCAGCAGCCGGAAGGACAAACAAGAGACCCAGTACTTC. Its protein is CASSRKDKQETQYF.

The chain uses TRBV5-1 and TRBJ1-2; weak D call: TRBD1 (6 bases). Germline values: CDR1 SGHRS, CDR2 YFSETQ. The V and J ends lost 2 bases and 3 bases respectively, with 8 bases between them. The CDR3 is made up of 13 amino acids. The CDR3 spells CASSFGGHYGYTF. The CDR3 DNA is TGCGCCAGCAGCTTCGGGGGGCACTATGGCTACACCTTC.

This chain links TRBV10-3 with TRBJ1-4; possibly TRBD1 for D (5 bases). The germline V gene has CDR1 ENHRY and CDR2 SYGVKD. The V end lost 2 bases, the J end lost 4 bases, and 11 bases lay between the germline ends. The CDR3 has 15 amino acids. CDR3 nucleotides: TGTGCCATCAGTGAGATGGGACTGATTAATGAAAAACTGTTTTTT. This codes for CAISEMGLINEKLFF.

V and J are TRBV29-1 and TRBJ1-4; no clear D gene. Trimming shortened V by 3 bases and J by 4 bases, and 9 bases separated the two germline ends. The germline V gene has CDR1 SQVTM and CDR2 ANQGSEA. This CDR3 region has 13 residues. CDR3 sequence (DNA): TGCAGCGTTGAGGACCAGCTTAATGAAAAACTGTTTTTT. This translates into CSVEDQLNEKLFF.

The V gene is TRBV18, the J gene TRBJ2-1, with 9 bases lining up with TRBD1. Germline-derived CDR1 and CDR2 are KGHSH and LQKENI. The ends lost 4 bases at V and 9 bases at J; junction bases unmatched: 7. The CDR3 length is 14 residues. CDR3 DNA: TGTGCCAGCTCACGACAGGGGGTTGATGGTGAGCAGTTCTTC. It codes for CASSRQGVDGEQFF.

This sequence joins TRBV25-1 and TRBJ2-5; D might be TRBD1 (6 bases). The V end was cut by 4 bases, the J end by 4 bases, with 16 bases between. The germline CDR1 and CDR2 sequences are MGHDK and SYGVNS. The CDR3 has 15 residues. CDR3 in DNA: TGTGCCAGCAGTGGCGCAGGGGCACAAAGAGAGACCCAGTACTTC. Translated: CASSGAGAQRETQYF.

In DNA form, the CDR3 reads TGCAGCTCGCGGGGGGGGCAAGAGACCCAGTACTTC. It is translated as CSSRGGQETQYF. This chain connects TRBV29-1 to TRBJ2-5; 9 nucleotides match TRBD2. The CDR3 has 12 amino acids. The junction had 3 bases not matched to a gene; V was cut back by 8 bases and J by 2 bases. Looked up from germline, CDR1 is SQVTM and CDR2 is ANQGSEA.

This chain joins TRBV24-1 and TRBJ1-5; D gene unclear. Per germline, CDR1 KGHDR and CDR2 SFDVKD. The length of the CDR3 is 13 residues. Deletions cut 6 bases from V and 3 bases from J, with 8 bases between. The CDR3 is CATSTSFNQPQHF. CDR3 coding DNA: TGTGCCACCAGTACGAGTTTCAATCAGCCCCAGCATTTT.

V is TRBV6-5 and J is TRBJ1-2, with D tentatively TRBD1 (5 bases). The CDR3 covers 12 residues. Germline loops: CDR1 MNHEY, CDR2 SVGAGI. Trimming left V 5 bases short and J 6 bases short, with 10 bases between. The CDR3: CASSSRGDGYTF. The CDR3 DNA reads TGTGCCAGCAGTAGCCGGGGCGATGGCTACACCTTC.

This clone was detected only once. J is TRBJ1-5 and V is TRBV18; 8 bases are a match to TRBD1. CDR1 KGHSH and CDR2 LQKENI come from the germline V gene. CDR3 size: 14 residues. V lost 6 bases, J lost 7 bases, and 8 bases stayed unmatched. The CDR3 DNA follows: TGTGCCAGCTCGCCGACAGGGGAGGGCCAGCCCCAGCATTTT. Encoded protein: CASSPTGEGQPQHF.

V and J are TRBV14 and TRBJ1-5; unclear D gene. Germline assignment: CDR1 SGHDN and CDR2 FVKESK. V lost 3 bases and J lost 4, with 10 bases in between. This CDR3 region has 14 residues. The CDR3 DNA follows: TGTGCCAGCAGCCACGCCGGGAGAAATCAGCCCCAGCATTTT. Its translation is CASSHAGRNQPQHF. The variable domain in full, with the rest retrieved from reference TRBV14 and TRBJ1-5, is EAGVTQFPSHSVIEKGQTVTLRCDPISGHDNLYWYRRVMGKEIKFLLHFVKESKQDESGMPNNRFLAERTGGTYSTLKVQPAELEDSGVYFCASSHAGRNQPQHFGDGTRLSIL.

This clone has more than one count but fewer than ten. The chain links TRBV7-2 to TRBJ2-1; D is unclear. The V end was cut by 1 base, the J end by 11 bases, with 9 bases between. The CDR3 totals 12 residues. Germline CDR1 SGHTA, CDR2 FQGNSA. In DNA, the CDR3 is TGTGCCAGCAGCTTAGAAGACCGAAAGCAGTTCTTC. Translation gives CASSLEDRKQFF.

J is TRBJ2-2 and V is TRBV24-1; no reliable D call. Looked up from germline, CDR1 is KGHDR and CDR2 is SFDVKD. The CDR3 covers 14 residues. V shed 6 bases and J shed 0 bases, with 7 bases lying between them. CDR3 region: CATSYNSNTGELFF. The CDR3 DNA follows: TGTGCCACCAGTTACAACTCGAACACCGGGGAGCTGTTTTTT.

This clone was seen once. The V call is TRBV24-1, the J call TRBJ2-3, with TRBD2 matching 11 bases. J gave up 4 bases and V 3 bases, and 5 bases lay outside the gene matches. CDR1 is KGHDR and CDR2 is SFDVKD in the germline V gene. The CDR3 totals 16 residues. This chain's CDR3 is CATSDISGGVADTQYF. CDR3 coding DNA: TGTGCCACCAGTGATATTAGCGGGGGGGTTGCAGATACGCAGTATTTT.

The rearrangement links TRBV12-3 or TRBV12-4 to TRBJ1-3, with D perhaps matching TRBD1 (5 bases). The CDR3 extends over 11 amino acids. The V and J ends lost 4 bases and 8 bases respectively, with 6 bases between them. This chain's CDR3 is CASSWGHTIYF. In DNA, the CDR3 is TGTGCCAGCAGTTGGGGACACACCATATATTTT.

The chain is built from TRBV6-5 and TRBJ2-1, with TRBD2 matching over 11 bases. Per germline, CDR1 MNHEY and CDR2 SVGAGI. The CDR3 length is 14 residues. V dropped 7 bases and J dropped 4; count of bases not matched to a gene: 3. CDR3 loop: CASIRTSGYNEQFF. DNA for the CDR3: TGTGCCAGCATACGGACTAGCGGGTACAATGAGCAGTTCTTC.

The V gene is TRBV15, the J gene TRBJ2-7; TRBD1 is a possible D gene (6 bases). The CDR3 spans 14 residues. The germline V gene has CDR1 LNHNV and CDR2 YYDKDF (reference sequence). V dropped 5 bases and J dropped 3 bases, with 14 bases sitting between them. The CDR3 region is CATSPAGGNYEQYV. CDR3 coding DNA: TGTGCCACCAGCCCAGCTGGGGGCAACTACGAGCAGTACGTC.

This clone was found once. This rearrangement joins TRBV28 to TRBJ2-6; TRBD1 aligns across 7 bases. The J segment lost 0 bases and the V segment lost 5 bases, leaving 7 bases of the junction unmatched. This CDR3 is built from 17 residues. CDR1 is MDHEN, CDR2 SYDVKM, per germline. DNA of the CDR3: TGTGCCAGCAGTCCCCGACAGGGTAACTCTGGGGCCAACGTCCTGACTTTC. Encoded protein: CASSPRQGNSGANVLTF.

CDR3 protein: CASSRRPTDTQYF. The CDR3 coding sequence is TGTGCCAGCAGCCGACGCCCCACAGATACGCAGTATTTT. This chain connects TRBV7-2 to TRBJ2-3; D gene uncertain. The CDR3 runs 13 residues. CDR1 is SGHTA and CDR2 is FQGNSA in the germline V gene. Trimming took 5 bases from V and 2 from J, leaving 8 bases between them.

The chain is built from TRBV7-3 and TRBJ2-1; D gene ambiguous. Germline V gene data show CDR1 as SGHTA and CDR2 as FQGTGA. The germline V and J ends were trimmed by 5 bases and 9 bases, with 8 bases remaining between them. This CDR3 contains 11 residues. CDR3 sequence (DNA): TGTGCCAGCAGCCCCGGGCGTGAGCAGTTCTTC. Translating gives CASSPGREQFF.

The chain employs TRBV5-1 and TRBJ1-2, with D possibly TRBD1 on 5 matching bases. Germline-derived CDR1 and CDR2 are SGHRS and YFSETQ. CDR3 length: 15 amino acids. Trimming pared 4 bases from V and 11 bases from J, leaving 24 bases between. Here the CDR3 reads CASSPLPSGTLFYTF. In DNA, the CDR3 is TGCGCCAGCAGCCCTCTCCCGTCCGGGACCCTCTTTTACACCTTC.

The chain is built from TRBV19 and TRBJ1-2; tentatively, D is TRBD1 (5 bases). V was cut by 4 bases and J by 6 bases, with 18 bases left in between. This CDR3 is built from 15 residues. Per the germline V gene, CDR1 is LNHDA and CDR2 is SQIVND (reference sequence). The CDR3 sequence: CASSRWTGGRNGYTF. The CDR3 coding sequence is TGTGCCAGTAGTAGGTGGACCGGGGGTCGGAATGGCTACACCTTC.